This T cell receptor beta chain is from a study of cytomegalovirus exposure and HLA in healthy donors. Notes on the study in general: An Asian-associated ancestry cluster reportedly showed fewer N-insertions than the roughly 670-donor mean in a later analysis. Roughly uniform depth of sequencing across donors was assumed in presence/absence analyses. Some V segments, TRBV6-2 and TRBV6-3 among them, were indistinguishable and were therefore excluded. HLA allele associations emerged for 15,000 to 20,000 TCR beta sequences in a later analysis, at 0.05 false discovery rate.

Deletions cut 1 base from V and 1 base from J, with 13 bases between. This CDR3 contains 17 residues. Germline values: CDR1 WNHNN, CDR2 SYGVQD (reference sequence). The PCR used 60 Vbeta and 13 Jbeta primers. Using immunoSEQ multiplex PCR, the repertoire was profiled, and TCRdb retains in-frame clones only, with some absent. The sample includes 98,000 or so clones, about 74% of them seen just once. A remark on this clone: The antigen is undetermined.

The sample taken for sequencing was PBMCs. This chain connects TRBV10-1 to TRBJ2-2; weak D call: TRBD2 (6 bases). The TCR sequence derives from a man aged 55 to 69 in good health and CMV-seropositive. The CDR3 loop reads CASSEYGDLKNTGELFF. Here the CDR3 DNA reads TGCGCCAGCAGTGAGTATGGGGACTTGAAGAACACCGGGGAGCTGTTTTTT.